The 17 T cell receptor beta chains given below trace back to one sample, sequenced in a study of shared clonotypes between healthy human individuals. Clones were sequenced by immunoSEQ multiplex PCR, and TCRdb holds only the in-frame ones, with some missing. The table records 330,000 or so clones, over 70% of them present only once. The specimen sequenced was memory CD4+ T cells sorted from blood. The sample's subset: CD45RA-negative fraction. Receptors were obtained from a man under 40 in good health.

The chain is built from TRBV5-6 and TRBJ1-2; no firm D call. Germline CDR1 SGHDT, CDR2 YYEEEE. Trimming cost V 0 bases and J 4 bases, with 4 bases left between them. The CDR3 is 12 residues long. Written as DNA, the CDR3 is TGTGCCAGCAGCTTGGAAGGCTATGGCTACACCTTC. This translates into CASSLEGYGYTF.

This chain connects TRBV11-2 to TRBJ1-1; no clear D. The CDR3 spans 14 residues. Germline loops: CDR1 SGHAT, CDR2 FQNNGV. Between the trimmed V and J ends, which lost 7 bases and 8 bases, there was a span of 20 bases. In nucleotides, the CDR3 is TGTGCCAGCACCTCCGTTGGCGGTCTAGGGGAAGCTTTCTTT. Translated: CASTSVGGLGEAFF.

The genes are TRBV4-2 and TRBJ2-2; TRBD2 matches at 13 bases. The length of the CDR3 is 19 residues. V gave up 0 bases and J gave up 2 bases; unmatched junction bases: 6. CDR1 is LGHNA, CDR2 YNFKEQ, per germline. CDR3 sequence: CASSQEGTSGRVNTGELFF. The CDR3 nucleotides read TGTGCCAGCAGCCAAGAAGGAACTAGCGGGAGGGTTAACACCGGGGAGCTGTTTTTT.

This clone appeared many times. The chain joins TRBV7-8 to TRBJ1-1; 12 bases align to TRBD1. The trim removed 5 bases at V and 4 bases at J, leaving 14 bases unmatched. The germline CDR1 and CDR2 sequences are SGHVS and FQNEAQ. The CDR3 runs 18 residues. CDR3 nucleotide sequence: TGTGCCAGCAGCGTCACTCCGGGACAGGGGGCCCGGTTCACTGAAGCTTTCTTT. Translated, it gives CASSVTPGQGARFTEAFF.

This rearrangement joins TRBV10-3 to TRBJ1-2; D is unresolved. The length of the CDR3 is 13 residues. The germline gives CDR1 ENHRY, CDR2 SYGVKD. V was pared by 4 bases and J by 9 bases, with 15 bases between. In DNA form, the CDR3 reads TGTGCCATCAGTGCTCCAAGGAATAGGAGCTACACCTTC. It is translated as CAISAPRNRSYTF.

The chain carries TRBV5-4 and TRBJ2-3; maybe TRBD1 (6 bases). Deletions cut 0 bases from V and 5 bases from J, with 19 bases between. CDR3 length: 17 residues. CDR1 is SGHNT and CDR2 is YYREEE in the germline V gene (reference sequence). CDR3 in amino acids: CASSLGPGDVRLDTQYF. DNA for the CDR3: TGTGCCAGCAGCTTGGGACCAGGGGATGTTAGGCTAGATACGCAGTATTTT. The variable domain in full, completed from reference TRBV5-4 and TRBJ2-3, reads ETGVTQSPTHLIKTRGQQVTLRCSSQSGHNTVSWYQQALGQGPQFIFQYYREEENGRGNFPPRFSGLQFPNYSSELNVNALELDDSALYLCASSLGPGDVRLDTQYFGPGTRLTVL.

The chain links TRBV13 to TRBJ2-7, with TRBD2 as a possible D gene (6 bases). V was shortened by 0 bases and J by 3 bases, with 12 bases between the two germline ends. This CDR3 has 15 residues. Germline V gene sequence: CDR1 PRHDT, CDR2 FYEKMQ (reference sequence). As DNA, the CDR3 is TGTGCCAGCAGCTTAGGGGGGCAGGGAGGCTACGAGCAGTACTTC. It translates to CASSLGGQGGYEQYF.

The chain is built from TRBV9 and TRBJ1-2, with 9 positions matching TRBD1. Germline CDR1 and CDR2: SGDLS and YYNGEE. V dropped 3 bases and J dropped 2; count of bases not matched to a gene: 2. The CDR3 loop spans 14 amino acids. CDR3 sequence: CASSADRGNYGYTF. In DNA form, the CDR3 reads TGTGCCAGCAGCGCGGACAGGGGAAACTATGGCTACACCTTC.

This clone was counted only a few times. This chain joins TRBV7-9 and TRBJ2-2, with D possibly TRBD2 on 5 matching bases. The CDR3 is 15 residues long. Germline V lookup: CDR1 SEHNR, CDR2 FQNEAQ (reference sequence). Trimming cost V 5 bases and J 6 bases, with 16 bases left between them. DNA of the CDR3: TGTGCCAGCAGCGCTTATGGCGGGCTAGCCGGGGAGCTGTTTTTT. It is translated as CASSAYGGLAGELFF.

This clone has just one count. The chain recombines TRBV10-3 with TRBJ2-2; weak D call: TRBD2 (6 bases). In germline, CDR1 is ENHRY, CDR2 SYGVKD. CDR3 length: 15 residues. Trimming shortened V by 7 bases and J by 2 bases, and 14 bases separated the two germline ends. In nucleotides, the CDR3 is TGTGCCATCATGAACCGGGACTTCAACACCGGGGAGCTGTTTTTT. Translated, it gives CAIMNRDFNTGELFF.

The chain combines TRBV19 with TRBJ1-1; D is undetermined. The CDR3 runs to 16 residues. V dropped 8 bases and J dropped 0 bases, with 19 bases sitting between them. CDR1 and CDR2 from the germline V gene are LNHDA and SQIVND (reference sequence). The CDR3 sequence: CASSSRSRSMNTEAFF. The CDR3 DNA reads TGTGCCAGTTCCAGTAGGTCCAGGAGCATGAACACTGAAGCTTTCTTT.

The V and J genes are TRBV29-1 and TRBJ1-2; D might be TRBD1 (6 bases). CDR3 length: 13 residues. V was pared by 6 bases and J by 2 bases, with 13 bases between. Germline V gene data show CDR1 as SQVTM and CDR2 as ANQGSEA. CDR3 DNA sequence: TGCAGCGTGAACAGCCAGGGGAACTATGGCTACACCTTC. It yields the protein CSVNSQGNYGYTF. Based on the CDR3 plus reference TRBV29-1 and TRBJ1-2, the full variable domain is SAVISQKPSRDICQRGTSLTIQCQVDSQVTMMFWYRQQPGQSLTLIATANQGSEATYESGFVIDKFPISRPNLTFSTLTVSNMSPEDSSIYLCSVNSQGNYGYTFGSGTRLTVV.

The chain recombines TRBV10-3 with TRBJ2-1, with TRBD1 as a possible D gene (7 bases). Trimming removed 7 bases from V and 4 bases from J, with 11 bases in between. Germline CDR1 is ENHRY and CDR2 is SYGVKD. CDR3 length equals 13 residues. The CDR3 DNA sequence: TGTGCCATCATGGCGGGACAGTACAATGAGCAGTTCTTC. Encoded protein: CAIMAGQYNEQFF.

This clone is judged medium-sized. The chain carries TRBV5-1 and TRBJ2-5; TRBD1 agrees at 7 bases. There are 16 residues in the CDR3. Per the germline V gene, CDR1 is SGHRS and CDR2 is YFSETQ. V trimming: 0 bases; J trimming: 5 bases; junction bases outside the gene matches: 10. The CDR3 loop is CASSLETAGGRETQYF. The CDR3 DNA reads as TGCGCCAGCAGCTTGGAGACCGCAGGGGGACGGGAGACCCAGTACTTC.

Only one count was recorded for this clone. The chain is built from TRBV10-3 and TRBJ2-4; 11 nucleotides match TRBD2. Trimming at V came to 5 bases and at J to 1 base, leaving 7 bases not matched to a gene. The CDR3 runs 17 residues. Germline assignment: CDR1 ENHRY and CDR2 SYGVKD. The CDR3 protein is CAISPMTSGAAKNIQYF. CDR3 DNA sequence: TGTGCCATCAGTCCTATGACTAGCGGGGCTGCCAAAAACATTCAGTACTTC.

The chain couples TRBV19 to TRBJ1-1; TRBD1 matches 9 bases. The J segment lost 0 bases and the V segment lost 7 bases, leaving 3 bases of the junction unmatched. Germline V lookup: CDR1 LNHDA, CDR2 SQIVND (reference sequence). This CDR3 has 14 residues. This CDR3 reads CASTRDRVNTEAFF. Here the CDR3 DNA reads TGTGCCAGTACCAGGGACAGGGTGAACACTGAAGCTTTCTTT.

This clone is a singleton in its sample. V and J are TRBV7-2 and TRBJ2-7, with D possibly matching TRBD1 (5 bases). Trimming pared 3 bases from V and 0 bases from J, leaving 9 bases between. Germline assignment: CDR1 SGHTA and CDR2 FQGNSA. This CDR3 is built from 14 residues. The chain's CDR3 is CASSFAGSSYEQYF. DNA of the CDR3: TGTGCCAGCAGCTTCGCAGGGTCCTCCTACGAGCAGTACTTC.